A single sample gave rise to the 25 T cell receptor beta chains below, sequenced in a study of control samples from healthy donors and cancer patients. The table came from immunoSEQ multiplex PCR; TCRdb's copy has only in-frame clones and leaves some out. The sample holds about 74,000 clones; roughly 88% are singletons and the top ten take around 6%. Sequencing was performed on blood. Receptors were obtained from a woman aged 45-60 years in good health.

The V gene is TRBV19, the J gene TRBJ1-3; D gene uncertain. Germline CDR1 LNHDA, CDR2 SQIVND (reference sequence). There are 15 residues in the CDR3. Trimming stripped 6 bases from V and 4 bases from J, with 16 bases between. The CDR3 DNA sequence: TGTGCCAGTAGAACGGGGAGGGTGTGGGGAAACACCATATATTTT. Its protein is CASRTGRVWGNTIYF.

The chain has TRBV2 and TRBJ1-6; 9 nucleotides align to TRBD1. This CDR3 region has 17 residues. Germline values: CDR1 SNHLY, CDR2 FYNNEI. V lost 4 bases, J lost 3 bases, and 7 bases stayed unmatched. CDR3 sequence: CASSGGTGRLYNSPLHF. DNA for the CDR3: TGTGCCAGCAGTGGGGGGACAGGGAGGCTCTATAATTCACCCCTCCACTTT. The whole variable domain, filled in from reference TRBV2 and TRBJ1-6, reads EPEVTQTPSHQVTQMGQEVILRCVPISNHLYFYWYRQILGQKVEFLVSFYNNEISEKSEIFDDQFSVERPDGSNFTLKIRSTKLEDSAMYFCASSGGTGRLYNSPLHFGNGTRLTVT.

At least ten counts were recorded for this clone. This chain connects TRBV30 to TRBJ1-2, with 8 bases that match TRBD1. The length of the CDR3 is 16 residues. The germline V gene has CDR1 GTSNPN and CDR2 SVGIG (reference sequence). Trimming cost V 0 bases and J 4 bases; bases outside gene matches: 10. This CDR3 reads CAWSVLRTGTTYGYTF. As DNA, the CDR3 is TGTGCCTGGAGTGTACTCAGGACAGGGACTACCTATGGCTACACCTTC.

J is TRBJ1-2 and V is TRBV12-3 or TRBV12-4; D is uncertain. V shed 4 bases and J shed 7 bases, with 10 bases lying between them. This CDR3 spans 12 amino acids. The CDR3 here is CASSSGGFGYTF. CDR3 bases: TGTGCCAGCAGTTCGGGTGGTTTTGGCTACACCTTC.

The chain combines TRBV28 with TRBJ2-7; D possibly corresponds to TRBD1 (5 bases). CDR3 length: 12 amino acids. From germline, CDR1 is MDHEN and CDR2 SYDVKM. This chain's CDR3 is CASNRIAYEQYF. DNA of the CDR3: TGTGCTTCGAACAGGATAGCCTACGAGCAGTACTTC.

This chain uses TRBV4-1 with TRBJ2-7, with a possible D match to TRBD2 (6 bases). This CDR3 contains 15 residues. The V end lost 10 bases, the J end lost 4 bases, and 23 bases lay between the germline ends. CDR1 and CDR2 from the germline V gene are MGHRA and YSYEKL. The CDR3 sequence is CATQTRVLGTYEQYF. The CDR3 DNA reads TGCGCCACCCAGACGCGGGTTTTGGGGACTTACGAGCAGTACTTC.

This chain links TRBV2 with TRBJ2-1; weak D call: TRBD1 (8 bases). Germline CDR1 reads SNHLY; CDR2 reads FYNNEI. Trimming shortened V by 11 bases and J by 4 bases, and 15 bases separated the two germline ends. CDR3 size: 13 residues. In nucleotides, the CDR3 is TGTGCCTCACAGGGGGGGGCGTACAATGAGCAGTTCTTC. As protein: CASQGGAYNEQFF. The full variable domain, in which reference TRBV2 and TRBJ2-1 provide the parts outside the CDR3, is EPEVTQTPSHQVTQMGQEVILRCVPISNHLYFYWYRQILGQKVEFLVSFYNNEISEKSEIFDDQFSVERPDGSNFTLKIRSTKLEDSAMYFCASQGGAYNEQFFGPGTRLTVL.

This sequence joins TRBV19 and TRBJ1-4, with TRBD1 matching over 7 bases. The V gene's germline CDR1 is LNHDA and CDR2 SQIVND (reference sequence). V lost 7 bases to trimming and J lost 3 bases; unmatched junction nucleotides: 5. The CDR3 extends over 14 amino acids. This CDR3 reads CASTRTGPNEKLFF. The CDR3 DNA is TGTGCCAGTACACGGACAGGACCTAATGAAAAACTGTTTTTT.

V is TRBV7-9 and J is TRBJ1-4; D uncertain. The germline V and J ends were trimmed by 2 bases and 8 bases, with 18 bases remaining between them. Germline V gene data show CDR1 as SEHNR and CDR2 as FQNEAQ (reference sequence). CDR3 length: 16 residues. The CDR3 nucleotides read TGTGCCAGCAGCTTATATGTATCGTACGGAGGGGAAAAACTGTTTTTT. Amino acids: CASSLYVSYGGEKLFF.

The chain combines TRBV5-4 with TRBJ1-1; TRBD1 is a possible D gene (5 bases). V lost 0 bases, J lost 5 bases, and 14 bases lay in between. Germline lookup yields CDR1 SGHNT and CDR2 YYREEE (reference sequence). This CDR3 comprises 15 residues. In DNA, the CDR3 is TGTGCCAGCAGCTTGGGGCAGGGAGATTGGACTGAAGCTTTCTTT. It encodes CASSLGQGDWTEAFF.

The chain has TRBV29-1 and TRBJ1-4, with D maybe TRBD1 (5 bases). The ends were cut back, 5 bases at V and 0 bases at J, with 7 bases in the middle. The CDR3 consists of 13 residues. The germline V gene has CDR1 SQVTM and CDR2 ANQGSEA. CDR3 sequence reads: CSVRGATNEKLFF. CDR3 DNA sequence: TGCAGCGTTAGAGGGGCAACTAATGAAAAACTGTTTTTT.

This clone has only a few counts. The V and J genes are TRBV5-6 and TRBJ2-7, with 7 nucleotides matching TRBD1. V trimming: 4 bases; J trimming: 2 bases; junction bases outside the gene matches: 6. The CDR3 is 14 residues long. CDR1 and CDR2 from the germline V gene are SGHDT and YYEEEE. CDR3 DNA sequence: TGTGCCAGCAGCCTCGGGGACAGCCCCTACGAGCAGTACTTC. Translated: CASSLGDSPYEQYF.

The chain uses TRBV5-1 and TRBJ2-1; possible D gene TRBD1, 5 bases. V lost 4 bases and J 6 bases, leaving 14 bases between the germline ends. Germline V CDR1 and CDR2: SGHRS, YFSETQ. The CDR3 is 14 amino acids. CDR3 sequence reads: CASSVQGFGNEQFF. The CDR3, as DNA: TGCGCCAGCAGCGTCCAGGGTTTCGGCAATGAGCAGTTCTTC.

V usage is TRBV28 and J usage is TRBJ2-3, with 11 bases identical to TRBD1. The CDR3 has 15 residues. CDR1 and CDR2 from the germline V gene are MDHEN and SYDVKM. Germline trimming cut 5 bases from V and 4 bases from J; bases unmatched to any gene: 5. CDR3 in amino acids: CASSRPGQGADTQYF. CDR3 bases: TGTGCCAGCAGTCGTCCGGGACAGGGGGCAGATACGCAGTATTTT. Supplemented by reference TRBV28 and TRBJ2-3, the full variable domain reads DVKVTQSSRYLVKRTGEKVFLECVQDMDHENMFWYRQDPGLGLRLIYFSYDVKMKEKGDIPEGYSVSREKKERFSLILESASTNQTSMYLCASSRPGQGADTQYFGPGTRLTVL.

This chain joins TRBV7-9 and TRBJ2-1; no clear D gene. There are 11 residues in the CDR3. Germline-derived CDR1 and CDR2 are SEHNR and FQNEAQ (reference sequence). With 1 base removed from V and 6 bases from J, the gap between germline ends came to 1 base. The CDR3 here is CASSLGNEQFF. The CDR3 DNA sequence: TGTGCCAGCAGCTTAGGCAATGAGCAGTTCTTC.

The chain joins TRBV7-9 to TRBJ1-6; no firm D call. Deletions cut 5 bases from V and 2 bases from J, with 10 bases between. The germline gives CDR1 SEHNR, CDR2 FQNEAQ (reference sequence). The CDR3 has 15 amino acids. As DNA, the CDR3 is TGTGCCAGCAGCCCGGCAGGACCCTATAATTCACCCCTCCACTTT. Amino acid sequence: CASSPAGPYNSPLHF.

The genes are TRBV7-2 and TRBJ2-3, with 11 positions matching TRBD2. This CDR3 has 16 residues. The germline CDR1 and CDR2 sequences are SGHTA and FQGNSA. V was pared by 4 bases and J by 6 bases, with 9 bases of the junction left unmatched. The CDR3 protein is CASSYRLAGSGDTQYF. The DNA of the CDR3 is TGTGCCAGCAGCTACCGACTAGCGGGGTCGGGGGATACGCAGTATTTT.

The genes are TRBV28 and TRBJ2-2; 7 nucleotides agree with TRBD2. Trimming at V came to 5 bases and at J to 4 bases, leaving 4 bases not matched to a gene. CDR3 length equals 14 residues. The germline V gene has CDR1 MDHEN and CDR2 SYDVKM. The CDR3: CASSPGGTTGELFF. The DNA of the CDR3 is TGTGCCAGCAGTCCCGGGGGGACCACCGGGGAGCTGTTTTTT.

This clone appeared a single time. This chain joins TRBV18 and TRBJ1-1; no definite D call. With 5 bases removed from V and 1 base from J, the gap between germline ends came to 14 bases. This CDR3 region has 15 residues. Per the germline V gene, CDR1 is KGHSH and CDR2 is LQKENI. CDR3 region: CASSTNTGQNTEAFF. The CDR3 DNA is TGTGCCAGCTCAACTAACACCGGTCAGAACACTGAAGCTTTCTTT.

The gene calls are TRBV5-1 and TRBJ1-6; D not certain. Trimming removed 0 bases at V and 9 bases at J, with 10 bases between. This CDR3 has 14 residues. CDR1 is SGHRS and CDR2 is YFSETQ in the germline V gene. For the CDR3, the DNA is TGCGCCAGCAGCTTGGGGCCAGTTGGTTCACCCCTCCACTTT. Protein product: CASSLGPVGSPLHF. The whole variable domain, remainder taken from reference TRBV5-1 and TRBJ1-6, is KAGVTQTPRYLIKTRGQQVTLSCSPISGHRSVSWYQQTPGQGLQFLFEYFSETQRNKGNFPGRFSGRQFSNSRSEMNVSTLELGDSALYLCASSLGPVGSPLHFGNGTRLTVT.

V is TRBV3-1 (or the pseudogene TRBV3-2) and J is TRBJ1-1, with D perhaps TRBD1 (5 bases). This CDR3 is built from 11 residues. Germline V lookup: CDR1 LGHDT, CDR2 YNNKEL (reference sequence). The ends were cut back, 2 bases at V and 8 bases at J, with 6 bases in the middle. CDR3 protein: CASSQNREAFF. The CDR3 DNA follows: TGTGCCAGCAGCCAAAACAGGGAAGCTTTCTTT.

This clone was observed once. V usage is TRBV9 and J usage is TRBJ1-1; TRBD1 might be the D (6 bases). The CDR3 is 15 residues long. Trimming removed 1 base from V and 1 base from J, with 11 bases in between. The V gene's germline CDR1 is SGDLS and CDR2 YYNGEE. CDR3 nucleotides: TGTGCCAGCAGCGTACCAGGGGAACAGAACACTGAAGCTTTCTTT. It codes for CASSVPGEQNTEAFF.

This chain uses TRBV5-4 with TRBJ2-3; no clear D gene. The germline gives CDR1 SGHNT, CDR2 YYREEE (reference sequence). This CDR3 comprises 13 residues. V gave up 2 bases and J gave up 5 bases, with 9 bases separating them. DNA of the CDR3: TGTGCCAGCAGCTTTTTCACCAGAGATACGCAGTATTTT. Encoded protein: CASSFFTRDTQYF.

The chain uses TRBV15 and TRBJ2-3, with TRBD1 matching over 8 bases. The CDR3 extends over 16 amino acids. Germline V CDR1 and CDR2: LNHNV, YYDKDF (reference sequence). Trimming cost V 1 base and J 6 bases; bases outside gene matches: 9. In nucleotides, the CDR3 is TGTGCCACCAGCAGAGTAATTGGACAGGGCCCGGATACGCAGTATTTT. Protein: CATSRVIGQGPDTQYF.

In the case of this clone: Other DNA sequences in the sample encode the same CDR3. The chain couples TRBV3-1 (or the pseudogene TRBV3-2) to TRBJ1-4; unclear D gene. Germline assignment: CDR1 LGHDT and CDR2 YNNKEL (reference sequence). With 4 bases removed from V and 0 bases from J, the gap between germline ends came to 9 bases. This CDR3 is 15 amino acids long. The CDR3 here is CASSRAFPTNEKLFF. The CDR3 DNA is TGTGCCAGCAGCCGGGCCTTTCCAACTAATGAAAAACTGTTTTTT.